This T cell receptor beta chain was retrieved from a study of cytomegalovirus exposure and HLA in healthy donors. A multiplex PCR was run with 60 Vbeta primers and 13 Jbeta primers. Sequencing used immunoSEQ multiplex PCR; TCRdb keeps in-frame clones, though not all of them. The table has 150,000 to 200,000 clones, roughly 80% seen once. This clonotype was sampled from a woman in her late teens or twenties in good health and CMV-seropositive. The material sequenced was PBMCs.

This CDR3 reads CASSLSGTGTYEQYF. The CDR3 DNA is TGCGCCAGCAGCTTATCCGGGACAGGGACCTACGAGCAGTACTTC. This rearrangement joins TRBV5-1 to TRBJ2-7; TRBD1 matches at 9 bases. The CDR3 is made up of 15 amino acids. In germline, CDR1 is SGHRS, CDR2 YFSETQ. Unmatched junction bases numbered 5, after V lost 2 bases and J lost 2 bases. The variable domain in full, completed from reference TRBV5-1 and TRBJ2-7, reads KAGVTQTPRYLIKTRGQQVTLSCSPISGHRSVSWYQQTPGQGLQFLFEYFSETQRNKGNFPGRFSGRQFSNSRSEMNVSTLELGDSALYLCASSLSGTGTYEQYFGPGTRLTVT.